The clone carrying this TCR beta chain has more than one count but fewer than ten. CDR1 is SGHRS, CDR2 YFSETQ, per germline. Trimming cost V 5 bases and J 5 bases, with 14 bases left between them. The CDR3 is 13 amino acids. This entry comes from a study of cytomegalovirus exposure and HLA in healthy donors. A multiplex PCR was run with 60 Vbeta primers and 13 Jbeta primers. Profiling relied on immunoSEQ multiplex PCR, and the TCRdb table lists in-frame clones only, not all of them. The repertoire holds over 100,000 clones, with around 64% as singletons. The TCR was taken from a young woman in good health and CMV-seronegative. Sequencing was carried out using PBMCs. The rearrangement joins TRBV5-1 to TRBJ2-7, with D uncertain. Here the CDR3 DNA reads TGCGCCAGCAGACTTAACTCAGGTGACGAGCAGTACTTC. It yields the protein CASRLNSGDEQYF. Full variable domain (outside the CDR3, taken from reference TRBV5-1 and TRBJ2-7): KAGVTQTPRYLIKTRGQQVTLSCSPISGHRSVSWYQQTPGQGLQFLFEYFSETQRNKGNFPGRFSGRQFSNSRSEMNVSTLELGDSALYLCASRLNSGDEQYFGPGTRLTVT.